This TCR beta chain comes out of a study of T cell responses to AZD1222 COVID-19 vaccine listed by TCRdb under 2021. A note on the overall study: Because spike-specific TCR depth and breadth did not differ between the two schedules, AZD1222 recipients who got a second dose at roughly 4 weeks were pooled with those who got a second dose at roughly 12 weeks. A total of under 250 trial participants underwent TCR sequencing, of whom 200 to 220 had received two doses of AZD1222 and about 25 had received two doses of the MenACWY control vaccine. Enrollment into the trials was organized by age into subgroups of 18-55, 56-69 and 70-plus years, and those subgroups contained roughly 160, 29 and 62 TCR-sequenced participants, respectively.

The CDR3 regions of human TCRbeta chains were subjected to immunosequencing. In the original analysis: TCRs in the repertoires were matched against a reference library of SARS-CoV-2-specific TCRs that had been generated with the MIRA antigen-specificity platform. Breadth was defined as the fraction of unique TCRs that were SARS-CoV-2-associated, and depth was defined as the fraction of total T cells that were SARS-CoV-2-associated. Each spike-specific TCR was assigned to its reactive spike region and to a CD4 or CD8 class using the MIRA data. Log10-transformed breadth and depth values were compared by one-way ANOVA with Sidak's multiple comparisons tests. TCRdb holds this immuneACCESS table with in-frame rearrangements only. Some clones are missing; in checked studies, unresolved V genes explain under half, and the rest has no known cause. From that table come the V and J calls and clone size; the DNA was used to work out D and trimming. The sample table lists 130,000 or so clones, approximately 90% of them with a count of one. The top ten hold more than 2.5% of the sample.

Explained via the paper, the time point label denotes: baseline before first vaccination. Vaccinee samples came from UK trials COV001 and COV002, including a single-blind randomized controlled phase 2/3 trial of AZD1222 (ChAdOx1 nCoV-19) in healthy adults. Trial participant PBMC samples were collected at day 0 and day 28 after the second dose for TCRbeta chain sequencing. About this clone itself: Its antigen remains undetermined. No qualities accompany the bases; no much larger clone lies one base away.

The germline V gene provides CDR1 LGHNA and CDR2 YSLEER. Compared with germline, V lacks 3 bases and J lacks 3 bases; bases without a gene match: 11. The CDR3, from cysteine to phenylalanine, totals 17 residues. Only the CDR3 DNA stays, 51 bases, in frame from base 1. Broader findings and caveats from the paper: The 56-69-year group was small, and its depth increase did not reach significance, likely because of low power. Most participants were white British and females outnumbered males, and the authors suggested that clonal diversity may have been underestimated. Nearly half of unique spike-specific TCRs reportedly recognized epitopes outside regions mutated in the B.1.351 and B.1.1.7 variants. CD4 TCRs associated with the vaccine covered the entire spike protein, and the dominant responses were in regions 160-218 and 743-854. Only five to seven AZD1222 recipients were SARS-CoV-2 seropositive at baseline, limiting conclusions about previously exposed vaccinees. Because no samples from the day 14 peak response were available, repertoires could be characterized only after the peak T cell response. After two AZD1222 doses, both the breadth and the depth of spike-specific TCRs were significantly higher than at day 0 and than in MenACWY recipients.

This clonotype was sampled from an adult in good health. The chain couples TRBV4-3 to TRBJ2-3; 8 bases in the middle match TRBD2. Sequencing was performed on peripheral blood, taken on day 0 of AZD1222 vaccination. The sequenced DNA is TGCGCCAGCAGCCAGAACGGGCCGGGACTAGGTACAGATACGCAGTATTTT. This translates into CASSQNGPGLGTDTQYF.